What follows are 23 T cell receptor beta chains derived from one specimen sequenced in a study of early T cells in non-severe SARS-CoV-2 infection. TCRdb passed the 5' RACE reads through MiXCR, listing each CDR3 protein once. The data contain about 64,000 distinct CDR3 sequences, roughly 18% of them singletons. The sequences come from whole blood, collected at baseline. The receptors were gathered from an adult who was a healthcare worker with PCR-confirmed SARS-CoV-2 infection or an uninfected control (not recorded which).

The chain carries TRBV4-2 and TRBJ2-3, with D perhaps TRBD1 or TRBD2 (5 bases each). Trimming took off 3 bases at V and 0 bases at J, with 7 bases between the two ends. CDR1 LGHNA and CDR2 YNFKEQ come from the germline V gene. The CDR3 contains 14 residues. The CDR3 sequence is CASSHRDSTDTQYF. DNA of the CDR3: TGTGCCAGCAGCCATCGGGACAGCACAGATACGCAGTATTTT.

The rearrangement links TRBV29-1 to TRBJ2-7; D unclear. The CDR3 totals 11 residues. CDR1 and CDR2 (germline): SQVTM, ANQGSEA. V shed 5 bases and J shed 0 bases, with 5 bases lying between them. The CDR3 protein is CSVYASYEQYF. CDR3 DNA sequence: TGCAGCGTTTATGCCTCCTACGAGCAGTACTTC.

The genes are TRBV18 and TRBJ2-2; D remains unclear. CDR3 size: 12 residues. Germline values: CDR1 KGHSH, CDR2 LQKENI. Between the trimmed V and J ends, which lost 4 bases and 6 bases, there was a span of 6 bases. The chain's CDR3 is CASSLPPGELFF. The CDR3 bases are TGTGCCAGCTCACTTCCCCCCGGGGAGCTGTTTTTT.

This clonotype was observed many times. V gene TRBV18 combines with J gene TRBJ1-6; D not resolved. The CDR3 runs 14 residues. Germline lookup yields CDR1 KGHSH and CDR2 LQKENI. V lost 5 bases to trimming and J lost 0 bases, with 5 bases between them. CDR3 in amino acids: CASSANSYNSPLHF. CDR3 DNA: TGTGCCAGCTCAGCGAACTCCTATAATTCACCCCTCCACTTT. Full variable domain (missing parts from reference TRBV18 and TRBJ1-6): NAGVMQNPRHLVRRRGQEARLRCSPMKGHSHVYWYRQLPEEGLKFMVYLQKENIIDESGMPKERFSAEFPKEGPSILRIQQVVRGDSAAYFCASSANSYNSPLHFGNGTRLTVT.

This clonotype was found many times. The gene calls are TRBV29-1 and TRBJ2-1; 8 bases agree with TRBD2. J was trimmed by 2 bases and V by 6 bases; bases with no gene match: 9. CDR3 length equals 15 residues. Germline V lookup: CDR1 SQVTM, CDR2 ANQGSEA. The CDR3 reads CSVETSGSTYNEQFF. CDR3 DNA sequence: TGCAGCGTAGAAACTAGCGGATCTACCTACAATGAGCAGTTCTTC.

The rearrangement uses TRBV20-1 and TRBJ1-1; D is ambiguous. The CDR3 runs 12 residues. Germline V gene data show CDR1 as DFQATT and CDR2 as SNEGSKA (reference sequence). Trimming took 3 bases from V and 8 from J, leaving 13 bases between them. The CDR3 loop reads CSASYAQREAFF. CDR3 DNA: TGCAGTGCTAGCTATGCGCAGAGAGAAGCTTTCTTT.

This clonotype was seen a handful of times. This chain links TRBV20-1 with TRBJ2-1; tentative D call: TRBD2 (6 bases). Trimming left V 5 bases short and J 6 bases short, with 23 bases between. From germline, CDR1 is DFQATT and CDR2 SNEGSKA (reference sequence). The CDR3 length is 16 residues. The CDR3 coding sequence is TGCAGTGCTCTAGCGAAAGCTACCCTCGTTTTCAATGAGCAGTTCTTC. It is translated as CSALAKATLVFNEQFF.

This clonotype was observed a handful of times. This rearrangement joins TRBV2 to TRBJ2-3; D possibly corresponds to TRBD2 (6 bases). V was pared by 10 bases and J by 4 bases, with 18 bases between. Per the germline V gene, CDR1 is SNHLY and CDR2 is FYNNEI. The CDR3 consists of 14 residues. CDR3 protein: CATSAGSSADTQYF. DNA for the CDR3: TGTGCCACCAGCGCGGGGAGTAGCGCAGATACGCAGTATTTT.

V gene TRBV29-1 combines with J gene TRBJ2-7; 7 bases align to TRBD1. The CDR3 length is 14 residues. The V segment lost 7 bases and the J segment 4 bases; nucleotides outside the gene matches: 13. Germline V gene lookup returns CDR1 SQVTM and CDR2 ANQGSEA. In DNA form, the CDR3 reads TGCAGCGCCTCGACAGGGATTGGTTCTTACGAGCAGTACTTC. This translates into CSASTGIGSYEQYF.

The chain uses TRBV6-2 or TRBV6-3 and TRBJ2-1, with 7 bases that match TRBD2. Germline-derived CDR1 and CDR2 are MNHEY and SVGEGT. The CDR3 loop spans 16 amino acids. V lost 6 bases and J lost 3; bases outside the gene matches: 11. CDR3 in amino acids: CASRPRRASGYNEQFF. The CDR3 bases are TGTGCCAGCAGGCCAAGGCGGGCTAGCGGCTACAATGAGCAGTTCTTC.

At least ten counts were recorded for this clonotype. The rearrangement links TRBV29-1 to TRBJ2-2; 14 nucleotides line up with TRBD2. This CDR3 has 20 residues. Germline V lookup: CDR1 SQVTM, CDR2 ANQGSEA. V lost 0 bases, J lost 4 bases, and 13 bases stayed unmatched. For the CDR3, the DNA is TGCAGCGTTGAAGATCTTTATGGGACTAGCGGGAGTTCTGGCACCGGGGAGCTGTTTTTT. Its translation: CSVEDLYGTSGSSGTGELFF.

The V and J genes are TRBV7-9 and TRBJ2-3; the D is unclear. The CDR3 consists of 13 residues. Looked up from germline, CDR1 is SEHNR and CDR2 is FQNEAQ (reference sequence). V was pared by 5 bases and J by 4 bases, with 10 bases between. The CDR3 DNA is TGTGCCAGCAGCAAACAAGTGGCAGATACGCAGTATTTT. This sequence encodes CASSKQVADTQYF. The full variable domain, its missing parts supplied by reference TRBV7-9 and TRBJ2-3, is DTGVSQNPRHKITKRGQNVTFRCDPISEHNRLYWYRQTLGQGPEFLTYFQNEAQLEKSRLLSDRFSAERPKGSFSTLEIQRTEQGDSAMYLCASSKQVADTQYFGPGTRLTVL.

This clonotype came up many times. This rearrangement joins TRBV3-1 to TRBJ2-1, with 10 bases lining up with TRBD2. Per germline, CDR1 LGHDT and CDR2 YNNKEL (reference sequence). J was trimmed by 2 bases and V by 0 bases; bases with no gene match: 10. The CDR3 length is 19 residues. CDR3 DNA sequence: TGTGCCAGCAGCCAAGATATGCAGCGGGGGGGCTCTCCCTACAATGAGCAGTTCTTC. Encoded protein: CASSQDMQRGGSPYNEQFF.

This clonotype was found a few times. CDR3 DNA: TGCAGCGTCGCAACAGGGCCTGGCTACACCTTC. It encodes CSVATGPGYTF. The rearrangement uses TRBV29-1 and TRBJ1-2; weak D call: TRBD1 (6 bases). V lost 6 bases to trimming and J lost 7 bases, with 12 bases between them. Germline V lookup: CDR1 SQVTM, CDR2 ANQGSEA. CDR3 length equals 11 residues.

This clonotype was observed a handful of times. In nucleotides, the CDR3 is TGTGCCAGCAGTTCCTTCCCGGGGGGTGGCGAGCAGTACTTC. Amino acids: CASSSFPGGGEQYF. This rearrangement joins TRBV7-2 to TRBJ2-7; 7 nucleotides line up with TRBD2. The germline gives CDR1 SGHTA, CDR2 FQGNSA. The junction had 11 bases not matched to a gene; V was cut back by 6 bases and J by 6 bases. The CDR3 runs 14 residues.

The chain uses TRBV5-1 and TRBJ1-6; D not certain. The CDR3 is made up of 13 amino acids. Trimming cost V 0 bases and J 3 bases, with 1 base left between them. Germline CDR1 reads SGHRS; CDR2 reads YFSETQ. Here the CDR3 DNA reads TGCGCCAGCAGCTTGGGCTATAATTCACCCCTCCACTTT. Residues: CASSLGYNSPLHF. The complete variable domain, with remaining parts taken from reference TRBV5-1 and TRBJ1-6, reads KAGVTQTPRYLIKTRGQQVTLSCSPISGHRSVSWYQQTPGQGLQFLFEYFSETQRNKGNFPGRFSGRQFSNSRSEMNVSTLELGDSALYLCASSLGYNSPLHFGNGTRLTVT.

This clonotype was found a few times. V and J are TRBV14 and TRBJ2-7; D is possibly TRBD2 (5 bases). The CDR3 spans 12 residues. Germline CDR1 is SGHDN and CDR2 is FVKESK. The V end lost 1 base, the J end lost 6 bases, and 7 bases lay between the germline ends. The CDR3 spells CASSQGGREQYF. The CDR3 nucleotides read TGTGCCAGCAGCCAAGGAGGGCGCGAGCAGTACTTC. Variable domain in full (rest from reference TRBV14 and TRBJ2-7): EAGVTQFPSHSVIEKGQTVTLRCDPISGHDNLYWYRRVMGKEIKFLLHFVKESKQDESGMPNNRFLAERTGGTYSTLKVQPAELEDSGVYFCASSQGGREQYFGPGTRLTVT.

In its sample, this clonotype was seen a few times. The rearrangement uses TRBV7-9 and TRBJ2-2; 9 nucleotides agree with TRBD1. The trim removed 5 bases at V and 4 bases at J, leaving 5 bases unmatched. CDR1 is SEHNR, CDR2 FQNEAQ, per germline (reference sequence). The CDR3 extends over 15 amino acids. CDR3 loop: CASSPGTGSTGELFF. In nucleotides, the CDR3 is TGTGCCAGCAGCCCCGGGACAGGGAGCACCGGGGAGCTGTTTTTT. The variable domain in full, completed from reference TRBV7-9 and TRBJ2-2, reads DTGVSQNPRHKITKRGQNVTFRCDPISEHNRLYWYRQTLGQGPEFLTYFQNEAQLEKSRLLSDRFSAERPKGSFSTLEIQRTEQGDSAMYLCASSPGTGSTGELFFGEGSRLTVL.

This clonotype was seen a single time. This could be a read error, since a much larger clone is one nucleotide away. V gene TRBV6-5 combines with J gene TRBJ1-1; no clear D. The CDR3 sequence is 13 residues long. The V end was cut by 0 bases, the J end by 5 bases, with 7 bases between. From germline, CDR1 is MNHEY and CDR2 SVGAGI. CDR3 nucleotide sequence: TGTGCCAGCAGTTACTCCTGGGGTACTGAAGCTTTCTTT. Amino acid sequence: CASSYSWGTEAFF.

The genes are TRBV11-2 and TRBJ2-7; 9 bases are shared with TRBD1. J gave up 7 bases and V 4 bases, and 5 bases lay outside the gene matches. This CDR3 has 13 residues. The germline V gene encodes CDR1 SGHAT and CDR2 FQNNGV. This chain's CDR3 is CASSSDRGWEQYF. The CDR3 bases are TGTGCCAGCAGCTCGGACAGGGGATGGGAGCAGTACTTC. The entire variable domain, with the rest obtained from reference TRBV11-2 and TRBJ2-7, is as follows: EAGVAQSPRYKIIEKRQSVAFWCNPISGHATLYWYQQILGQGPKLLIQFQNNGVVDDSQLPKDRFSAERLKGVDSTLKIQPAKLEDSAVYLCASSSDRGWEQYFGPGTRLTVT.

V usage is TRBV13 and J usage is TRBJ2-7, with D maybe TRBD2 (5 bases). This CDR3 comprises 17 residues. Per germline, CDR1 PRHDT and CDR2 FYEKMQ (reference sequence). V shed 5 bases and J shed 1 base, with 21 bases lying between them. The CDR3 nucleotides read TGTGCCAGCAGCCCCCGAGGGCAGCTAACTATTTCCTACGAGCAGTACTTC. It translates to CASSPRGQLTISYEQYF.

This clonotype was seen more than once but under ten times. The chain combines TRBV6-1 with TRBJ2-7; D may be TRBD1 (5 bases). The V end lost 5 bases, the J end lost 2 bases, and 10 bases lay between the germline ends. This CDR3 is 13 amino acids long. CDR1 and CDR2 from the germline V gene are MNHNS and SASEGT. The CDR3 spells CASSNRKTYEQYF. CDR3 DNA: TGTGCCAGCAGTAACAGGAAAACCTACGAGCAGTACTTC.

This clonotype came up a few times. The rearrangement links TRBV25-1 to TRBJ1-1, with 7 positions matching TRBD1. CDR1 MGHDK and CDR2 SYGVNS come from the germline V gene. V was pared by 2 bases and J by 5 bases, with 2 bases of the junction left unmatched. This CDR3 has 13 residues. CDR3 amino acids: CASSEPGGTEAFF. The CDR3 bases are TGTGCCAGCAGTGAACCAGGGGGGACTGAAGCTTTCTTT.